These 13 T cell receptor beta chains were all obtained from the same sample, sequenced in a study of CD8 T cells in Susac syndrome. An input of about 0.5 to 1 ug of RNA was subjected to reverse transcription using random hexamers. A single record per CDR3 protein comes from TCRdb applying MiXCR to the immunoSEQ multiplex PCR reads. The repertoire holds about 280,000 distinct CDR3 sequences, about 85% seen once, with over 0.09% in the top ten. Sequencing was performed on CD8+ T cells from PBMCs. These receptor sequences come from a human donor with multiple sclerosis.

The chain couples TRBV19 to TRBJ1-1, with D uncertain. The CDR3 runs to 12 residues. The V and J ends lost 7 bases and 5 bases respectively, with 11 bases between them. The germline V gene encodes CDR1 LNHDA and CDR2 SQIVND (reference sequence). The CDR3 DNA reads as TGTGCCAGTATTTGGGCGGGGACTGAAGCTTTCTTT. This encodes CASIWAGTEAFF.

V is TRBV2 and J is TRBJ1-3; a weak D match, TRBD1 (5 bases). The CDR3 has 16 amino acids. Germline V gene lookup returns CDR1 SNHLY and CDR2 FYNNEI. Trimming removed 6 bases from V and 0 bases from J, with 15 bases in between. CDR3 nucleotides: TGTGCCAGCAGGGGGGTAGGACGGGACTCTGGAAACACCATATATTTT. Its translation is CASRGVGRDSGNTIYF.

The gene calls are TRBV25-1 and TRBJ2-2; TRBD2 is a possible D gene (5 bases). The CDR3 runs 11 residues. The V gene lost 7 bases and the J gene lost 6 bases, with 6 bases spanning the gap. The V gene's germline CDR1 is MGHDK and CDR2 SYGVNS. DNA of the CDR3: TGTGCCAGCAACGGGGCCGGGGAGCTGTTTTTT. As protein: CASNGAGELFF.

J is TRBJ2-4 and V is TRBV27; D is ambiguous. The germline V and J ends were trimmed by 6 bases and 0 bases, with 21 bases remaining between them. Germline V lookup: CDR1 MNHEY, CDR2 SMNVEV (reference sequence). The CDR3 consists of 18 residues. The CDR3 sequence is CASSATVRRKIAKNIQYF. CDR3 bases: TGTGCCAGCAGCGCGACGGTTAGACGGAAGATAGCCAAAAACATTCAGTACTTC.

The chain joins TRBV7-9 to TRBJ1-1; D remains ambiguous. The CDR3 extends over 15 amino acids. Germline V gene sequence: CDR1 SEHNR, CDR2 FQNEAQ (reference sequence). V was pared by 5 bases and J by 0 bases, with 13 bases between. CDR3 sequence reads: CASSPVGSMNTEAFF. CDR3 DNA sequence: TGTGCCAGCAGCCCAGTCGGGAGCATGAACACTGAAGCTTTCTTT.

Here the CDR3 DNA reads TGTGCCAGCAGTTACTCCGCAGGGGCCGGGGAGCTGTTTTTT. Encoded protein: CASSYSAGAGELFF. The genes are TRBV6-5 and TRBJ2-2; perhaps TRBD1 as D (6 bases). V dropped 0 bases and J dropped 6 bases, with 8 bases sitting between them. This CDR3 is built from 14 residues. Germline V lookup: CDR1 MNHEY, CDR2 SVGAGI.

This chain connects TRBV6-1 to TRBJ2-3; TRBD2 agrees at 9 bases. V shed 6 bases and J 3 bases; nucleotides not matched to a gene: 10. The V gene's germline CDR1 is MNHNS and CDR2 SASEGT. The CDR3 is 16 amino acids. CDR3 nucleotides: TGTGCCAGCAGCCCCGCGGGAGGGCAATGGACAGATACGCAGTATTTT. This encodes CASSPAGGQWTDTQYF.

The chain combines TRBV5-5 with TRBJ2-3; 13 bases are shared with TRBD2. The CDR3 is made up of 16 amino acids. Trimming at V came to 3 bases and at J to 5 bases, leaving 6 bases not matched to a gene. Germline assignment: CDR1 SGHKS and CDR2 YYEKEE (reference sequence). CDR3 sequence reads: CASSWRTSGSGDTQYF. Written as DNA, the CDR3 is TGTGCCAGCAGCTGGAGGACTAGCGGGAGTGGAGATACGCAGTATTTT.

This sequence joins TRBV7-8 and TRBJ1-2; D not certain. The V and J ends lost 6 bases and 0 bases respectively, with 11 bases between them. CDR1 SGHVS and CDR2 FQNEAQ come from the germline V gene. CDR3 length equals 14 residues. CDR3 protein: CASSFGVANYGYTF. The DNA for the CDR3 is TGTGCCAGCAGTTTCGGGGTAGCTAACTATGGCTACACCTTC.

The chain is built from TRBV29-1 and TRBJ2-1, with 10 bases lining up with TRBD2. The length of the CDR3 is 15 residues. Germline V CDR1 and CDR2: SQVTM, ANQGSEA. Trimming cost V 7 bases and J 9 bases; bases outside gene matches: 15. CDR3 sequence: CSGRTGASGRGEQFF. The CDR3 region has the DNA TGCAGCGGGAGGACTGGGGCTAGCGGGAGAGGTGAGCAGTTCTTC.

The CDR3 sequence: CASSTWTGGRTDTQYF. In DNA, the CDR3 is TGTGCCAGCAGCACCTGGACAGGGGGCAGGACAGATACGCAGTATTTT. This chain connects TRBV27 to TRBJ2-3, with 11 bases aligning to TRBD1. This CDR3 contains 16 residues. The germline CDR1 and CDR2 sequences are MNHEY and SMNVEV (reference sequence). V lost 6 bases to trimming and J lost 3 bases; unmatched junction nucleotides: 8.

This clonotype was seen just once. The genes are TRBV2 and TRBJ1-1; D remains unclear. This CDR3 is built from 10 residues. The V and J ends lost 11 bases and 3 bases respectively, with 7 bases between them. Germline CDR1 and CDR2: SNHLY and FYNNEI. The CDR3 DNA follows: TGTGCCGGCAAGGACACTGAAGCTTTCTTT. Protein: CAGKDTEAFF.

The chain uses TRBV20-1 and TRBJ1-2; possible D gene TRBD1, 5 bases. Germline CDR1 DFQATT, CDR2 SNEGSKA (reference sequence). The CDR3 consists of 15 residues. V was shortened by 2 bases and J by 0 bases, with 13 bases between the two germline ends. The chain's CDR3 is CSARRQIETNYGYTF. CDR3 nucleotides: TGCAGTGCTAGACGACAGATCGAGACTAACTATGGCTACACCTTC.